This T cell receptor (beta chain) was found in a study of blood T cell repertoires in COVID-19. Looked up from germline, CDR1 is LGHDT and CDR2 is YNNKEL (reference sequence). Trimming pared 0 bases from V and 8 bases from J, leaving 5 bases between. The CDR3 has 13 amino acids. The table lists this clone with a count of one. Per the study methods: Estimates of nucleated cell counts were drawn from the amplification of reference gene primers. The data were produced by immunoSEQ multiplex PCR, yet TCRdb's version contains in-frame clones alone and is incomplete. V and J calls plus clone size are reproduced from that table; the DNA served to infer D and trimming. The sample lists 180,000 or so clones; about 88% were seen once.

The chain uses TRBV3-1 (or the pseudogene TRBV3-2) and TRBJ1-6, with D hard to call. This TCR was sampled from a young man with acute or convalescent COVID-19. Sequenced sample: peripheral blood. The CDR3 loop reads CASSQDNYSPLHF. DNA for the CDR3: TGTGCCAGCAGCCAAGACAACTATTCACCCCTCCACTTT.